The 9 T cell receptor beta chains given below trace back to one sample, sequenced in a study of regulatory T cells in long-lasting Graves disease. Construction of TCR beta libraries relied on iRepertoire HTBI primers and on Arm-PCR targeting CDR3 regions. TCRdb redid the calling of the multiplex PCR reads with MiXCR, one entry per CDR3 protein. The sample yields about 530,000 distinct CDR3 sequences, around 15% seen once. This sample's time point: newly diagnosed GD, antithyroid drugs for less than 3 months. With RNA extracted from PBMCs as input, the TCR library was made. These data also formed part of another study, on T cells in Graves' hyperthyroidism and ophthalmopathy.

The sample was peripheral blood mononuclear cells (PBMCs), taken at new diagnosis, from a patient treated with antithyroid drugs. These receptors all come from a woman aged 40-65 years with Graves disease.

This clonotype was found many times. The chain is built from TRBV5-1 and TRBJ1-1; no reliable D call. Germline CDR1 reads SGHRS; CDR2 reads YFSETQ. Deletions cut 1 base from V and 0 bases from J, with 10 bases between. The CDR3 runs 15 residues. CDR3 in DNA: TGCGCCAGCAGCTTGAGGGCAGACATGAACACTGAAGCTTTCTTT. Translated, it gives CASSLRADMNTEAFF.

This sequence joins TRBV18 and TRBJ2-4; D is possibly TRBD1 (6 bases). This CDR3 comprises 15 residues. V lost 3 bases to trimming and J lost 5 bases, with 14 bases between them. CDR1 is KGHSH and CDR2 is LQKENI in the germline V gene. CDR3 protein: CASSPPTPGENIQYF. DNA for the CDR3: TGTGCCAGCTCACCTCCCACACCAGGGGAAAACATTCAGTACTTC. The variable domain in full, completed from reference TRBV18 and TRBJ2-4, reads NAGVMQNPRHLVRRRGQEARLRCSPMKGHSHVYWYRQLPEEGLKFMVYLQKENIIDESGMPKERFSAEFPKEGPSILRIQQVVRGDSAAYFCASSPPTPGENIQYFGAGTRLSVL.

The chain has TRBV12-3 or TRBV12-4 and TRBJ1-4, with D possibly matching TRBD1 (5 bases). CDR3 size: 13 residues. Trimming stripped 7 bases from V and 7 bases from J, with 13 bases between. The CDR3 is CASTLGGGEKLFF. The CDR3 region has the DNA TGTGCCAGCACCCTGGGGGGGGGTGAAAAACTGTTTTTT.

This clonotype was counted ten times or more. This chain links TRBV10-3 with TRBJ2-3; D is uncertain. CDR3 length equals 15 residues. Trimming removed 0 bases at V and 1 base at J, with 8 bases between. Germline CDR1 and CDR2: ENHRY and SYGVKD. This CDR3 reads CAISESTRGTDTQYF. CDR3 in DNA: TGTGCCATCAGTGAGTCAACCCGGGGCACAGATACGCAGTATTTT.

This clonotype was seen many times. V usage is TRBV7-9 and J usage is TRBJ2-1, with D possibly TRBD2 on 6 matching bases. The V and J ends lost 1 base and 7 bases respectively, with 11 bases between them. CDR1 is SEHNR, CDR2 FQNEAQ, per germline (reference sequence). The CDR3 length is 14 residues. This chain's CDR3 is CASSLVLEGNEQFF. In nucleotides, the CDR3 is TGTGCCAGCAGCTTAGTCCTGGAGGGGAATGAGCAGTTCTTC.

This clonotype was seen many times. J is TRBJ1-5 and V is TRBV7-8; 11 bases are a match to TRBD1. This CDR3 spans 16 amino acids. Per germline, CDR1 SGHVS and CDR2 FQNEAQ. V shed 5 bases and J 5 bases; nucleotides not matched to a gene: 8. The CDR3 sequence: CASSLSWTGGDQPQHF. For the CDR3, the DNA is TGTGCCAGCAGCCTGTCCTGGACAGGGGGCGATCAGCCCCAGCATTTT.

This clonotype has at least ten counts. The CDR3 region is CASSDRGSGYEQYF. CDR3 DNA sequence: TGCGCCAGCAGTGATCGGGGTTCCGGCTACGAGCAGTACTTC. The chain joins TRBV10-1 to TRBJ2-7; perhaps TRBD2 as D (5 bases). The CDR3 length is 14 residues. Trimming cost V 3 bases and J 3 bases, with 12 bases left between them. CDR1 and CDR2 (germline): WNHNN, SYGVQD (reference sequence).

In this sample, this clonotype turned up many times. The J gene is TRBJ1-1, the V gene TRBV29-1, with D tentatively TRBD1 (5 bases). The CDR3 has 12 residues. Deletions cut 7 bases from V and 5 bases from J, with 14 bases between. Per the germline V gene, CDR1 is SQVTM and CDR2 is ANQGSEA. The CDR3 here is CSAGTSSTEAFF. The DNA for the CDR3 is TGCAGCGCCGGGACTTCGAGTACTGAAGCTTTCTTT.

This clonotype was picked up a small number of times. The chain carries TRBV24-1 and TRBJ1-5; D perhaps matches TRBD1 (5 bases). Looked up from germline, CDR1 is KGHDR and CDR2 is SFDVKD. V gave up 10 bases and J gave up 2 bases, with 11 bases separating them. This CDR3 has 13 amino acids. The DNA for the CDR3 is TGTGCCACTCAGGGAGCGGGCAATCAGCCCCAGCATTTT. Translating it yields CATQGAGNQPQHF.